This T cell receptor beta chain came from a study of blood T cell repertoires in COVID-19. Study-wide background: Donors in the United States, Italy and Spain gave samples during acute or convalescent COVID-19.

Clones were read by immunoSEQ multiplex PCR, and TCRdb kept only the in-frame ones, dropping some. The sample shows just under 150,000 clones, roughly nine tenths of them seen only once. The germline CDR1 and CDR2 sequences are SGHDT and YYEEEE. Deletions cut 0 bases from V and 2 bases from J, with 9 bases between. The CDR3 sequence is 14 residues long. This clone was detected a few times. The receptor was derived from a human donor in a cohort sampled during active COVID-19. V is TRBV5-6 and J is TRBJ2-7, with D unclear. Source material: peripheral blood. The DNA for the CDR3 is TGTGCCAGCAGCTTGGCCCCAGGTCCCTACGAGCAGTACTTC. The encoded protein is CASSLAPGPYEQYF.